This TCR beta chain was found in a study of blood T cells in healthy people across ages. Study-level findings and limits: CMV status of donors was not determined, possibly confounding expanded clonotype changes.

To note about this clonotype: What it binds is unknown.

PBMCs were isolated at a quantity of at least 7 million per sample. A J-beta primer mix and a sample-barcoded 5' primer were used in a second PCR of about 7 to 11 cycles. TCRdb re-called the 5' RACE reads through MiXCR, storing one row per CDR3 protein. In the table there are about 500,000 distinct CDR3 sequences, nearly 25% of which are singletons. Trimming left V 0 bases short and J 0 bases short, with 9 bases between. Germline-derived CDR1 and CDR2 are MNHEY and SVGAGI. The CDR3 is 17 residues long. The same sample was also studied in work on T cells of mothers and their children.

This chain uses TRBV6-5 with TRBJ1-6, with a weak D call TRBD1 (6 bases). This receptor was identified in a boy younger than 18 in good health. The sequencing input was blood. The chain's CDR3 is CASSYSQGSSYNSPLHF. CDR3 bases: TGTGCCAGCAGTTACTCGCAGGGGAGCTCCTATAATTCACCCCTCCACTTT.